This TCR beta chain was captured in a study of T cell responses to AZD1222 COVID-19 vaccine. The V and J ends lost 4 bases and 9 bases, in that order; junction bases with no gene match: 18. The CDR3 loop spans 17 amino acids. Germline V lookup: CDR1 SGDLS, CDR2 YYNGEE. The study's findings and limits: Clonal diversity may have been underestimated, and the donors were mostly white British, with more females than males.

Only in-frame clones appear in the TCRdb table, and some are missing; sequencing was by immunoSEQ multiplex PCR. The data contain some 24,000 clones, approximately 90% of them singletons. This clone appeared once. The antigen is not known. The gene calls are TRBV9 and TRBJ2-4; TRBD1 aligns across 8 bases. The starting material was peripheral blood, obtained 28 days after the second AZD1222 dose. This sequence was found in an adult who received the AZD1222 COVID-19 vaccine. The CDR3 coding sequence is TGTGCCAGCAGCTCCATCCAGGGGGCGAGAGGGGACGGCATTCAGTACTTC. The encoded protein is CASSSIQGARGDGIQYF.